This TCR beta chain emerged from a study of blood T cell repertoires in COVID-19. Study overall: PBMCs, B-cell-depleted T cells, or T cells provided the cDNA or gDNA that made up the material.

This clone occurred a few times. The protocol was immunoSEQ multiplex PCR, while the TCRdb copy is restricted to in-frame clones and leaves out a portion. Of a few hundred thousand clones in the sample, approximately 86% were seen once. Across under 25 US areas, participants ranged in age from roughly 18 to 89 years. Cohorts were based on clinical histories the participants reported. The germline CDR1 and CDR2 sequences are SGHKS and YYEKEE (reference sequence). The CDR3 consists of 18 residues. V dropped 3 bases and J dropped 4; count of bases not matched to a gene: 12. The chain is built from TRBV5-5 and TRBJ1-4, with 10 bases matching TRBD1. Sequences were obtained from PBMCs or T cells enriched from blood (not recorded which). The clonotype comes from a woman in her forties with acute COVID-19. The CDR3, as DNA: TGTGCCAGCAGCTGGAGAGGGACAGGGGTAGGGGTTAATGAAAAACTGTTTTTT. Protein sequence: CASSWRGTGVGVNEKLFF.